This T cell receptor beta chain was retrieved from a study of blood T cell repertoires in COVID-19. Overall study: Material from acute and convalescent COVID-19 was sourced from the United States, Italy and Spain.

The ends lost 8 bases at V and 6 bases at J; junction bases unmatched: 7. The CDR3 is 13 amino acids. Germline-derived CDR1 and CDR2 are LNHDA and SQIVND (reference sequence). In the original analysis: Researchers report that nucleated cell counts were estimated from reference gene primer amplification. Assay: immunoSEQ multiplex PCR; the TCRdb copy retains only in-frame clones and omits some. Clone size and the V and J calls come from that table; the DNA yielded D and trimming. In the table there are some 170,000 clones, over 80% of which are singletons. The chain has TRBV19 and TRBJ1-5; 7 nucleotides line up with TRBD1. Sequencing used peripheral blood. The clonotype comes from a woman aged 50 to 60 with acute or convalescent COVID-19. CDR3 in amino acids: CASGTGASQPQHF. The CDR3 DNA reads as TGTGCCAGTGGTACAGGGGCGAGTCAGCCCCAGCATTTT.